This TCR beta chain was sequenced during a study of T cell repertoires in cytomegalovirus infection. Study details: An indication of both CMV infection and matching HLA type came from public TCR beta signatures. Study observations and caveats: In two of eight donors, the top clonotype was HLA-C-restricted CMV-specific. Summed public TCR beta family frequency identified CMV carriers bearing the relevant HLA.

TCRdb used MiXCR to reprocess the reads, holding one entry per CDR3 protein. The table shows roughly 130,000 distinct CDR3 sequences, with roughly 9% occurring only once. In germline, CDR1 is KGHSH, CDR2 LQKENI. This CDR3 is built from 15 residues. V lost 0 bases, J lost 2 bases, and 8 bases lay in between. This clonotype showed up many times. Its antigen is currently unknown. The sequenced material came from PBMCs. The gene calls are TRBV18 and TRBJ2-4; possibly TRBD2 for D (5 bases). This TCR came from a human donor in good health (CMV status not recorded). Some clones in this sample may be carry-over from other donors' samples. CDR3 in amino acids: CASSPPGDTKNIQYF. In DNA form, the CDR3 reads TGTGCCAGCTCACCACCCGGGGATACCAAAAACATTCAGTACTTC. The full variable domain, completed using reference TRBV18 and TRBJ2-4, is NAGVMQNPRHLVRRRGQEARLRCSPMKGHSHVYWYRQLPEEGLKFMVYLQKENIIDESGMPKERFSAEFPKEGPSILRIQQVVRGDSAAYFCASSPPGDTKNIQYFGAGTRLSVL.